These T cell receptor beta chains were read from a single sample in a study of blood T cell repertoires in COVID-19. Method: immunoSEQ multiplex PCR; TCRdb's copy keeps in-frame clones and lacks some. The sample shows about 240,000 clones, about 89% of them seen only once. Sequences were obtained from PBMCs or T cells enriched from blood (not recorded which). Receptors originate from a woman between 25 and 40 years old who had recovered from COVID-19. CDR3s include the opening cysteine and the closing phenylalanine or tryptophan. Fields, in order: clone size, V gene, D gene, J gene, CDR3 DNA, CDR3 protein. A D gene is named only where the DNA matches it firmly. Not every row has a clone size; where given, it reads once, few, many or a size class.

abundance: .
v_gene: TRBV7-2
d_gene: .
j_gene: TRBJ1-5
CDR3nt: TGTGCCAGCAGCTTTGACAGTAATCAGCCCCAGCATTTT
CDR3aa: CASSFDSNQPQHF

abundance: .
v_gene: TRBV28
d_gene: TRBD2
j_gene: TRBJ2-7
CDR3nt: TGTGCCAGCAGTTCCCCAGCGGGAGGCTCCTACGAGCAGTACTTC
CDR3aa: CASSSPAGGSYEQYF

abundance: once
v_gene: TRBV16
d_gene: .
j_gene: TRBJ1-2
CDR3nt: TGTGCCAGCAGCCACAGGGGCAGGCACAACTATGGCTACACCTTC
CDR3aa: CASSHRGRHNYGYTF

abundance: .
v_gene: TRBV7-8
d_gene: .
j_gene: TRBJ1-5
CDR3nt: TGTGCCAGCAGGGAGGATCAGCCCCAGCATTTT
CDR3aa: CASREDQPQHF

abundance: .
v_gene: TRBV7-6
d_gene: .
j_gene: TRBJ2-7
CDR3nt: TGTGCCAGCAGCCGCGGGGCGGGATCAACCTACGAGCAGTACTTC
CDR3aa: CASSRGAGSTYEQYF

abundance: .
v_gene: TRBV24-1
d_gene: .
j_gene: TRBJ1-5
CDR3nt: TGTGCCACCAGTGATTTACAGGGTTCGCAGCCCCAGCATTTT
CDR3aa: CATSDLQGSQPQHF

abundance: few
v_gene: TRBV28
d_gene: TRBD2
j_gene: TRBJ2-7
CDR3nt: TGTGCCAGCAGTTATTTCGGGAGGACCTCAAAAGACTACGAGCAGTACTTC
CDR3aa: CASSYFGRTSKDYEQYF

abundance: .
v_gene: TRBV7-6
d_gene: TRBD1
j_gene: TRBJ1-1
CDR3nt: TGTGCCAGCAGCTTAGGAAGCAGGGGGGCTGAAGCTTTCTTT
CDR3aa: CASSLGSRGAEAFF

abundance: once
v_gene: TRBV4-2
d_gene: .
j_gene: TRBJ2-7
CDR3nt: TGTGCCAGCAGTCAAAACCAGGCCGAGCAGTACTTC
CDR3aa: CASSQNQAEQYF

abundance: .
v_gene: TRBV4-2
d_gene: .
j_gene: TRBJ2-3
CDR3nt: TGTGCCAGCTCACTAGCCCTAAGCACAGATACGCAGTATTTT
CDR3aa: CASSLALSTDTQYF

abundance: once
v_gene: TRBV5-5
d_gene: TRBD1
j_gene: TRBJ1-1
CDR3nt: TGTGCCAGCAGCGCGGACAGGGGTATGAACACTGAAGCTTTCTTT
CDR3aa: CASSADRGMNTEAFF

abundance: .
v_gene: TRBV3-1/TRBV3-2
d_gene: .
j_gene: TRBJ1-2
CDR3nt: TGTGCCAGCAGCCAAGTTTTTGTGAGGTGGCCCAACTATGGCTACACCTTC
CDR3aa: CASSQVFVRWPNYGYTF

abundance: .
v_gene: TRBV4-3
d_gene: TRBD2
j_gene: TRBJ2-1
CDR3nt: TGCGCCAGCAGCCAAGATCTAGGAAGTAGCGGGGTCTCCTACAATGAGCAGTTCTTC
CDR3aa: CASSQDLGSSGVSYNEQFF

abundance: .
v_gene: TRBV27
d_gene: TRBD2
j_gene: TRBJ2-4
CDR3nt: TGTGCCAGCAGTCGAACCTATGGACTAGCGGACATTCAGTACTTC
CDR3aa: CASSRTYGLADIQYF

abundance: .
v_gene: TRBV28
d_gene: .
j_gene: TRBJ1-6
CDR3nt: TGTGCCAGCAGTTTATGGGGGGCTAATAATTCACCCCTCCACTTT
CDR3aa: CASSLWGANNSPLHF

abundance: .
v_gene: TRBV28
d_gene: TRBD1
j_gene: TRBJ1-1
CDR3nt: TGTGCCAGCACCGAATCCCAGGGGGCGCGTACTGAAGCTTTCTTT
CDR3aa: CASTESQGARTEAFF

abundance: once
v_gene: TRBV21-1
d_gene: .
j_gene: TRBJ2-1
CDR3nt: TGTGCCAGCAGCAAAGCCGACCCGGCAGGGGCCCAGAAGCAGTTCTTC
CDR3aa: CASSKADPAGAQKQFF

abundance: few
v_gene: TRBV4-2
d_gene: .
j_gene: TRBJ1-4
CDR3nt: TGTGCCAGCAGGGGAGTTCATGAAAAACTGTTTTTT
CDR3aa: CASRGVHEKLFF

abundance: .
v_gene: TRBV9
d_gene: TRBD1
j_gene: TRBJ2-5
CDR3nt: TGTGCCAGCAGCGTAGATGACAGGGAGCTTGAGACCCAGTACTTC
CDR3aa: CASSVDDRELETQYF

abundance: .
v_gene: TRBV30
d_gene: .
j_gene: TRBJ2-7
CDR3nt: TGTGCCTGGAAGTCGGGTTTCTTCTACGAGCAGTACTTC
CDR3aa: CAWKSGFFYEQYF

abundance: .
v_gene: TRBV9
d_gene: .
j_gene: TRBJ1-3
CDR3nt: TGTGCCAGCAGCGTATTTTCAGGGGCCTCAAGCTCTGGAAACACCATATATTTT
CDR3aa: CASSVFSGASSSGNTIYF

abundance: .
v_gene: TRBV4-3
d_gene: TRBD2
j_gene: TRBJ2-1
CDR3nt: TGCGCCAGCAGCCAAGGGTCAGGTGCTAGCGGTCCTTACAATGAGCAGTTCTTC
CDR3aa: CASSQGSGASGPYNEQFF

abundance: .
v_gene: TRBV6-2/TRBV6-3
d_gene: .
j_gene: TRBJ2-7
CDR3nt: TGTGCCAGCAGTTACAGTACAGGCGAGCAGTACTTC
CDR3aa: CASSYSTGEQYF

abundance: .
v_gene: TRBV27
d_gene: TRBD1
j_gene: TRBJ1-1
CDR3nt: TGTGCCAGCAGTATACCGGGACAGGGTCGTGGGACTGAAGCTTTCTTT
CDR3aa: CASSIPGQGRGTEAFF

abundance: .
v_gene: TRBV29-1
d_gene: .
j_gene: TRBJ1-1
CDR3nt: TGCAGCGTTGAAGATTCTTTTCGAGGGTCCACTGAAGCTTTCTTT
CDR3aa: CSVEDSFRGSTEAFF

abundance: .
v_gene: TRBV15
d_gene: .
j_gene: TRBJ1-1
CDR3nt: TGTGCCACCAGCATTGAGAGGCAAACTGAAGCTTTCTTT
CDR3aa: CATSIERQTEAFF

abundance: .
v_gene: TRBV15
d_gene: .
j_gene: TRBJ2-7
CDR3nt: TGTGCCACCAGCAGCGACAGCTCCTACGAGCAGTACTTC
CDR3aa: CATSSDSSYEQYF

abundance: .
v_gene: TRBV19
d_gene: TRBD2
j_gene: TRBJ2-2
CDR3nt: TGTGCCAGTAGTATAGATCCCTCGGTGTTAGCGGGAGGGACCGGGGAGCTGTTTTTT
CDR3aa: CASSIDPSVLAGGTGELFF

abundance: .
v_gene: TRBV27
d_gene: .
j_gene: TRBJ2-7
CDR3nt: TGTGCCAGCAACGGGGGTCCCACCTACGAGCAGTACTTC
CDR3aa: CASNGGPTYEQYF

abundance: .
v_gene: TRBV7-8
d_gene: .
j_gene: TRBJ2-7
CDR3nt: TGTGCCAGCAGCTTAGAGACGGGAGTGCCCTACGAGCAGTACTTC
CDR3aa: CASSLETGVPYEQYF

abundance: .
v_gene: TRBV7-6
d_gene: TRBD1
j_gene: TRBJ2-7
CDR3nt: TGTGCCAGCAGCTTAACAGACAGGGGGCTAACTACCTACGAGCAGTACTTC
CDR3aa: CASSLTDRGLTTYEQYF

abundance: .
v_gene: TRBV3-1/TRBV3-2
d_gene: .
j_gene: TRBJ1-5
CDR3nt: TGTGCCAGCAGCCTTCAGGGGTCAGGGCCCCAGCATTTT
CDR3aa: CASSLQGSGPQHF

abundance: .
v_gene: TRBV6-4
d_gene: .
j_gene: TRBJ1-3
CDR3nt: TGTGCCAGCAATAAAGCGGAGGTACAATGGAGTATTAAATCTGGAAACACCATATATTTT
CDR3aa: CASNKAEVQWSIKSGNTIYF

abundance: .
v_gene: TRBV3-1/TRBV3-2
d_gene: TRBD2
j_gene: TRBJ2-1
CDR3nt: TGTGCCAGCAGCCCGTCAGCGGGAGGGCCGGGGAATGAGCAGTTCTTC
CDR3aa: CASSPSAGGPGNEQFF

abundance: .
v_gene: TRBV7-8
d_gene: TRBD1
j_gene: TRBJ1-3
CDR3nt: TGTGCCAGCAGTCTCCCAACGGGACAGCAAGGAAACACCATATATTTT
CDR3aa: CASSLPTGQQGNTIYF

abundance: .
v_gene: TRBV19
d_gene: .
j_gene: TRBJ2-2
CDR3nt: TGTGCCAGTAGTCCTAGCGCATCGAACACCGGGGAGCTGTTTTTT
CDR3aa: CASSPSASNTGELFF

abundance: .
v_gene: TRBV10-3
d_gene: .
j_gene: TRBJ1-1
CDR3nt: TGTGCCATCAGGGGGGGGCCTGACACTGAAGCTTTCTTT
CDR3aa: CAIRGGPDTEAFF